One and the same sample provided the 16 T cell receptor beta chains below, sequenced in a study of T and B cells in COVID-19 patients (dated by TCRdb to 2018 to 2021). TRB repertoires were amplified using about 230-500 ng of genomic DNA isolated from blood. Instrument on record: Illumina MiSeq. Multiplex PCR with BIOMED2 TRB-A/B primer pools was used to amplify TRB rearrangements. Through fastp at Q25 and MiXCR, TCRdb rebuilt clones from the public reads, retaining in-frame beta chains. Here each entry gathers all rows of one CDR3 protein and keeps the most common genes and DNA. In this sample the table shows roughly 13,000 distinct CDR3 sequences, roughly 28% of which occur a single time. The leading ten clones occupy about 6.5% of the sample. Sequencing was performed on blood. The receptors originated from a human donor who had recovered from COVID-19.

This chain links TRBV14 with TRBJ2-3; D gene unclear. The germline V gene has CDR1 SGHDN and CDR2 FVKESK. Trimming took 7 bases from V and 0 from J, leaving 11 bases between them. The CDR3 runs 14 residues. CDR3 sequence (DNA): TGTGCCAGCAAGGAGATGTCTAGCACAGATACGCAGTATTTT. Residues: CASKEMSSTDTQYF.

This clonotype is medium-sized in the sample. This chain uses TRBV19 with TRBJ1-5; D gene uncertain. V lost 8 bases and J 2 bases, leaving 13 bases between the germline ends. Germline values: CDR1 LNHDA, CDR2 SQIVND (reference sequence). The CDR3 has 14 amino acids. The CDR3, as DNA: TGTGCCAGTTGGGAGAGGGTTCGCAATCAGCCCCAGCATTTT. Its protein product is CASWERVRNQPQHF.

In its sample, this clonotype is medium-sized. CDR3 residues: CASGHTTPTGELFF. In nucleotides, the CDR3 is TGTGCCAGTGGTCACACCACCCCCACCGGGGAGCTGTTTTTT. The V call is TRBV19, the J call TRBJ2-2; D is ambiguous. V was clipped by 8 bases and J by 4 bases, with 14 bases between them. CDR1 and CDR2 from the germline V gene are LNHDA and SQIVND (reference sequence). The CDR3 is made up of 14 amino acids.

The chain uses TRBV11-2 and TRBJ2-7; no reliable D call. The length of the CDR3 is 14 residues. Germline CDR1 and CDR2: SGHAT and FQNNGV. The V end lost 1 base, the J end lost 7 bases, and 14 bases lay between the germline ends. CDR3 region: CASSLVLELGEQYF. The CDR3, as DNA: TGTGCCAGCAGCTTAGTGTTAGAGTTGGGGGAGCAGTACTTC.

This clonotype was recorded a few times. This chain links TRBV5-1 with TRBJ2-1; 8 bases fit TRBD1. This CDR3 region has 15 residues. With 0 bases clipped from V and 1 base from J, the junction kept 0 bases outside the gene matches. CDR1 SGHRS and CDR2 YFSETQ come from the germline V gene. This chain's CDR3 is CASSLGQGSYNEQFF. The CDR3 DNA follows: TGCGCCAGCAGCTTGGGACAGGGGTCCTACAATGAGCAGTTCTTC.

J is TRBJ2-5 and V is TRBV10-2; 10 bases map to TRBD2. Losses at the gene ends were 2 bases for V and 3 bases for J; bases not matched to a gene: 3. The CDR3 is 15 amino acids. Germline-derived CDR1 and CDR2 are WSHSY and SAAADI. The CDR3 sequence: CASSEGSGGEETQYF. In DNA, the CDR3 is TGCGCCAGCAGTGAGGGGAGCGGGGGGGAAGAGACCCAGTACTTC.

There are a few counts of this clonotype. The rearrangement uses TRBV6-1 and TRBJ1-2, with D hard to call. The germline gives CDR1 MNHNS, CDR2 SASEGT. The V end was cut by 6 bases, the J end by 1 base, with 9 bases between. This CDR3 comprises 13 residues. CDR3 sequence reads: CASRPDGNYGYTF. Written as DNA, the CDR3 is TGTGCCAGCAGACCGGACGGTAACTATGGCTACACCTTC.

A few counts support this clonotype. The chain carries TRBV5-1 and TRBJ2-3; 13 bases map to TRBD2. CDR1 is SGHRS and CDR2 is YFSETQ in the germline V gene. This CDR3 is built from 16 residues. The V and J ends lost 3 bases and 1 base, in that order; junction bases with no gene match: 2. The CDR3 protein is CASSWGTSGGTDTQYF. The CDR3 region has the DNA TGCGCCAGCAGCTGGGGGACTAGCGGGGGCACAGATACGCAGTATTTT.

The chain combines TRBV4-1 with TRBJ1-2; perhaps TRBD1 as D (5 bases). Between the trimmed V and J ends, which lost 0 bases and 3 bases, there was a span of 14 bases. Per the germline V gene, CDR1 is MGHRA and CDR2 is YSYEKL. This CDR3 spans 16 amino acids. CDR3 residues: CASSQDLGKGHYGYTF. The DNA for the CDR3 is TGCGCCAGCAGCCAAGATCTGGGAAAGGGGCACTATGGCTACACCTTC.

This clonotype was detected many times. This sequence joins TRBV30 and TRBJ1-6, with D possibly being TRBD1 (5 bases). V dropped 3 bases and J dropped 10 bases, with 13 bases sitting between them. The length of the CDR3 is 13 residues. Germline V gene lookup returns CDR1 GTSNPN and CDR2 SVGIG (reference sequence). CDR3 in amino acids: CAWRSGTSSPLHF. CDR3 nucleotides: TGTGCCTGGAGATCGGGGACTAGCTCACCCCTCCACTTT. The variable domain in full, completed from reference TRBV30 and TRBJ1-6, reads SQTIHQWPATLVQPVGSPLSLECTVEGTSNPNLYWYRQAAGRGLQLLFYSVGIGQISSEVPQNLSASRPQDRQFILSSKKLLLSDSGFYLCAWRSGTSSPLHFGNGTRLTVT.

The chain's CDR3 is CSASLASEQFF. CDR3 nucleotide sequence: TGCAGTGCTAGCTTAGCGTCTGAGCAGTTCTTC. The genes are TRBV20-1 and TRBJ2-1, with a tentative D call TRBD2 (5 bases). There are 11 residues in the CDR3. The germline gives CDR1 DFQATT, CDR2 SNEGSKA (reference sequence). V gave up 3 bases and J gave up 9 bases, with 9 bases separating them.

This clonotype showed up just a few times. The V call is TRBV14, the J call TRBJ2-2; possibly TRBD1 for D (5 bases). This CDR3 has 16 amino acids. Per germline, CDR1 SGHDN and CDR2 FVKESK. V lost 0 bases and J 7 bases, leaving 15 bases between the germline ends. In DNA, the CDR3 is TGTGCCAGCAGCCAAGATAAGGCCGTACAGGACGGGGAGCTGTTTTTT. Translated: CASSQDKAVQDGELFF.

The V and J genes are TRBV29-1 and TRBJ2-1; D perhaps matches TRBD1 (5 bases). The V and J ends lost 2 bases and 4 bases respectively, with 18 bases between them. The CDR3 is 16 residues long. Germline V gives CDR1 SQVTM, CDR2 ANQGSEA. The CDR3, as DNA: TGCAGCGTTGAATCGACAGCCCTTGCCGCTTACAATGAGCAGTTCTTC. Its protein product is CSVESTALAAYNEQFF.

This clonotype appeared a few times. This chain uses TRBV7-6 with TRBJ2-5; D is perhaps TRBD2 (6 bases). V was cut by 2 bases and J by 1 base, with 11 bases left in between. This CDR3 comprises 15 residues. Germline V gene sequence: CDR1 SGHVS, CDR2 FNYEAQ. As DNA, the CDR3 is TGTGCCAGCAGCTTATATCTGGGGGGCCAAGAGACCCAGTACTTC. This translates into CASSLYLGGQETQYF.

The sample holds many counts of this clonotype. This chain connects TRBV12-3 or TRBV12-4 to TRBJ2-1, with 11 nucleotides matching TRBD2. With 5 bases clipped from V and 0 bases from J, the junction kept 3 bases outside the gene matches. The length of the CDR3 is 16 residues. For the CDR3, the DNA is TGTGCCAGCAGTGTTAGCGGGGGGGACTCCTACAATGAGCAGTTCTTC. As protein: CASSVSGGDSYNEQFF.

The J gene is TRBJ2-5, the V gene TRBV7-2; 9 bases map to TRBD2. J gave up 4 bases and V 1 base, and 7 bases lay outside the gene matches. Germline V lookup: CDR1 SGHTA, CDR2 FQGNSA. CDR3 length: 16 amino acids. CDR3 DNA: TGTGCCAGCAGCTTAGGAACCCTAGCGGGGAGAGAGACCCAGTACTTC. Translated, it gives CASSLGTLAGRETQYF.